What follows are 24 T cell receptor beta chains derived from one specimen sequenced in a study of tumor-infiltrating lymphocytes in primary liver carcinoma. Unsorted bulk tissue (about 19-33 mg) underwent RNA and DNA co-extraction. cDNA specific to TCR beta was made from around 470 ng of total RNA, with a constant-region primer employed for priming. Library construction for TCR beta comprised three nested multiplex PCR rounds performed with slightly modified ARM-PCR. The first two PCR rounds, nine to ten cycles each, used TRBV1-TRBV30 forward primers and a C-beta reverse primer. TCRdb redid the calling of the multiplex PCR reads with MiXCR, one entry per CDR3 protein. The table has just under 95,000 distinct CDR3 sequences, around 68% seen once. The sequenced material came from tumor-adjacent normal liver tissue. These receptors originate from a man aged 35-49 years with primary liver carcinoma and hepatitis B virus infection.

Turning to this clonotype: At one end the junction does not follow the germline gene, possibly because of a read error. The CDR3 spells CASGLEYGVTVAFF. The CDR3 bases are TGTGCCAGCGGCTTAGAGTATGGCGTCACTGTAGCTTTCTTT. V is TRBV11-2 and J is TRBJ1-1, with D uncertain. The CDR3 is 14 amino acids. Germline V lookup: CDR1 SGHAT, CDR2 FQNNGV.

Worth noting for this clonotype: One end of the junction does not line up with germline, which may come from a read error. The DNA of the CDR3 is TGTGCCAGCAACTCTAACAGGGCAGGCGAGCAGTACTTT. This encodes CASNSNRAGEQYF. The chain uses TRBV11-2 and TRBJ2-7; possible D gene TRBD1, 6 bases. Germline assignment: CDR1 SGHAT and CDR2 FQNNGV. The CDR3 is 13 residues long.

This clonotype showed up many times. The rearrangement joins TRBV7-9 to TRBJ2-1, with D perhaps matching TRBD1 (6 bases). The CDR3 has 16 residues. The V gene's germline CDR1 is SEHNR and CDR2 FQNEAQ (reference sequence). The ends were cut back, 5 bases at V and 0 bases at J, with 14 bases in the middle. The CDR3 protein is CASSLPEGHSYNEQFF. The CDR3 DNA is TGTGCCAGCAGCCTACCTGAGGGACACTCCTACAATGAGCAGTTCTTC.

About this clonotype: A read error may explain this, as a much larger clone is one base away. V is TRBV28 and J is TRBJ2-3, with unresolved D. This CDR3 contains 14 residues. Germline values: CDR1 MDHEN, CDR2 SYDVKM. CDR3 region: CTSQLVPITDTQYF. The DNA of the CDR3 is TGTACCAGCCAGCTAGTCCCCATCACAGATACGCAGTATTTT.

On this clonotype: This sequence may be a read error, since a much larger clone differs from it by one base. The conserved final phenylalanine or tryptophan is absent from the CDR3, which likely points to a read error. The rearrangement uses TRBV5-6 and TRBJ2-5; possible D gene TRBD1, 6 bases. In germline, CDR1 is SGHDT, CDR2 YYEEEE. Trimming left V 4 bases short and J 4 bases short, with 14 bases between. This CDR3 spans 14 amino acids. CDR3 DNA sequence: TGTGCCAGCAGCAGGGGTGGGGGCTTAGAGACCCAGTACCTC. Amino acid sequence: CASSRGGGLETQYL.

The chain carries TRBV6-6 and TRBJ2-3; 7 nucleotides align to TRBD1. CDR1 is MNHNY and CDR2 is SVGAGI in the germline V gene (reference sequence). There are 13 residues in the CDR3. Trimming took 5 bases from V and 6 from J; bases not matched to a gene: 5. The CDR3 protein is CASSHRGIDTQYF. CDR3 bases: TGTGCCAGCAGTCACAGGGGCATCGATACGCAGTATTTT.

This chain uses TRBV7-9 with TRBJ2-7, with TRBD1 as a possible D gene (6 bases). Germline CDR1 SEHNR, CDR2 FQNEAQ (reference sequence). V was cut by 3 bases and J by 3 bases, with 18 bases left in between. The CDR3 is 16 amino acids. For the CDR3, the DNA is TGTGCCAGCAGCTTGGGTGCCGGACAGTCCGACTACGAGCAGTACTTC. It encodes CASSLGAGQSDYEQYF. The whole variable domain, filled in from reference TRBV7-9 and TRBJ2-7, reads DTGVSQNPRHKITKRGQNVTFRCDPISEHNRLYWYRQTLGQGPEFLTYFQNEAQLEKSRLLSDRFSAERPKGSFSTLEIQRTEQGDSAMYLCASSLGAGQSDYEQYFGPGTRLTVT.

The chain combines TRBV28 with TRBJ1-6, with 11 bases aligning to TRBD1. The CDR3 covers 16 residues. The V and J ends lost 8 bases and 8 bases, in that order; junction bases with no gene match: 11. Germline V gene lookup returns CDR1 MDHEN and CDR2 SYDVKM. The CDR3 spells CASGLRTGGIDSPLHF. CDR3 nucleotides: TGTGCCAGCGGTCTCCGGACAGGGGGCATAGATTCACCCCTCCACTTT.

Regarding this clonotype: This may come from a read error, since a much larger clone is one base off. The chain carries TRBV12-3 or TRBV12-4 and TRBJ1-5; a weak D match, TRBD1 (5 bases). The CDR3 covers 14 residues. V shed 6 bases and J shed 5 bases, with 14 bases lying between them. The CDR3: CASSHGQRDQPQHF. The CDR3 region has the DNA TGTGCCAGCAGCCATGGACAAAGGGATCAGCCCCAGCATTTT.

This clonotype was detected ten times or more. The genes are TRBV14 and TRBJ2-4; 12 bases align to TRBD1. This CDR3 has 15 residues. Germline V gene data show CDR1 as SGHDN and CDR2 as FVKESK. The V and J ends lost 3 bases and 7 bases, in that order; junction bases with no gene match: 4. The CDR3 DNA follows: TGTGCCAGCAGCCAGGGACAGGGGGCGCGGAACATTCAGTACTTC. As protein: CASSQGQGARNIQYF.

This clonotype was recorded at least ten times. The CDR3 here is CAWMRGAGELFF. As DNA, the CDR3 is TGTGCCTGGATGCGTGGGGCCGGGGAGCTGTTTTTT. The chain carries TRBV30 and TRBJ2-2; unclear D gene. The germline V gene encodes CDR1 GTSNPN and CDR2 SVGIG (reference sequence). V lost 4 bases, J lost 6 bases, and 9 bases lay in between. The CDR3 has 12 amino acids.

Concerning this clonotype itself: One end of the junction is discordant with germline, which a read error may explain. This rearrangement joins TRBV5-5 to TRBJ2-5; D call uncertain. The CDR3 loop spans 17 amino acids. The germline V gene encodes CDR1 SGHKS and CDR2 YYEKEE (reference sequence). CDR3 coding DNA: TGTGCCAGCAGCTTGGTGGCGGTCCCGATAGGGCAAGATACCCAGTACTTC. Encoded protein: CASSLVAVPIGQDTQYF.

In nucleotides, the CDR3 is TGTGCCAGCAGTGAAAATTGGGATGAGCAGTTCTTC. Residues: CASSENWDEQFF. The chain employs TRBV6-1 and TRBJ2-1; D not resolved. Trimming took off 2 bases at V and 8 bases at J, with 7 bases between the two ends. From germline, CDR1 is MNHNS and CDR2 SASEGT. The length of the CDR3 is 12 residues.

This clonotype was seen a handful of times. This sequence joins TRBV5-1 and TRBJ2-1; TRBD1 is a possible D gene (6 bases). The CDR3 loop spans 13 amino acids. V lost 3 bases to trimming and J lost 12 bases, with 16 bases between them. CDR1 and CDR2 (germline): SGHRS, YFSETQ. The CDR3 protein is CASSSDTGPRQFF. CDR3 in DNA: TGCGCCAGCAGCTCAGATACAGGGCCGCGGCAGTTCTTC.

For this clonotype: This CDR3 is missing its conserved last phenylalanine or tryptophan, likely due to a read error. The J gene is TRBJ1-1, the V gene TRBV5-6; D might be TRBD1 (6 bases). The CDR3 runs 17 residues. CDR1 and CDR2 (germline): SGHDT, YYEEEE. The DNA of the CDR3 is TGTACCAGCAGCTTGGATAGTACGAGAAGGGGGGCCACTGAAGCTTTCGTT. Translation: CTSSLDSTRRGATEAFV.

A note on this clonotype: At one end the junction does not follow the germline gene, possibly because of a read error. The CDR3 sequence is CAIRSGLCQVTQYF. The CDR3 nucleotides read TGTGCCATCAGATCCGGGCTGTGCCAAGTGACCCAGTACTTC. This chain joins TRBV10-3 and TRBJ2-5; D gene unclear. This CDR3 spans 14 amino acids. Germline V gives CDR1 ENHRY, CDR2 SYGVKD.

This clonotype was detected ten times or more. The chain combines TRBV4-1 with TRBJ1-5, with D perhaps matching TRBD1 (5 bases). There are 17 residues in the CDR3. V shed 3 bases and J shed 1 base, with 16 bases lying between them. CDR1 MGHRA and CDR2 YSYEKL come from the germline V gene. The CDR3 region is CASSQVSGTGSNQPQHF. CDR3 sequence (DNA): TGCGCCAGCAGCCAGGTCAGCGGGACGGGGAGCAATCAGCCCCAGCATTTT.

As to this clonotype: Sequence at one end of the junction differs from germline and may be a read error. V is TRBV5-1 and J is TRBJ1-1; no reliable D call. This CDR3 contains 13 residues. The germline CDR1 and CDR2 sequences are SGHRS and YFSETQ. The DNA of the CDR3 is TGCGCCAGCAGCTCCGGGGTTAACATTGAAGCTTTCTTT. It encodes CASSSGVNIEAFF.

J is TRBJ1-2 and V is TRBV6-4; 7 nucleotides align to TRBD1. The CDR3 sequence is 15 residues long. V was pared by 7 bases and J by 3 bases, with 11 bases of the junction left unmatched. Germline V gives CDR1 MRHNA, CDR2 SNTAGT. The CDR3 protein is CASNPQGTMDYGYTF. In nucleotides, the CDR3 is TGTGCCAGCAACCCACAGGGGACCATGGACTATGGCTACACCTTC.

Remarks on this clonotype: At one end, the junction sequence differs from germline, possibly due to a read error. This chain connects TRBV11-2 to TRBJ1-1; the match to TRBD1 covers 11 bases. Germline V gene data show CDR1 as SGHAT and CDR2 as FQNNGV. The CDR3 length is 16 residues. The CDR3 bases are TGTGTCAGCAGCATCGGGACAGGGGGAATGAACACTGAAGCTTTCTTT. Its protein is CVSSIGTGGMNTEAFF.

This clonotype was detected only once. The CDR3 DNA sequence: TGTGCCAGCAGCGAGGGGGCTCCCCCCTACGAGCAGTACTTC. Translation: CASSEGAPPYEQYF. This chain joins TRBV6-1 and TRBJ2-7; TRBD1 agrees at 7 bases. The CDR3 has 14 amino acids. The germline V gene encodes CDR1 MNHNS and CDR2 SASEGT. With 6 bases clipped from V and 2 bases from J, the junction kept 7 bases outside the gene matches.

V is TRBV4-2 and J is TRBJ2-1; 9 bases agree with TRBD2. This CDR3 comprises 16 residues. Germline V gives CDR1 LGHNA, CDR2 YNFKEQ. Trimming took 4 bases from V and 6 from J; bases not matched to a gene: 10. The CDR3 here is CASSPLGAGGRNEQFF. The CDR3, as DNA: TGTGCCAGCAGCCCCCTCGGAGCGGGAGGACGCAATGAGCAGTTCTTC.

This clonotype was recorded many times. The V call is TRBV10-3, the J call TRBJ1-1, with TRBD1 as a possible D gene (5 bases). The CDR3 extends over 12 amino acids. In germline, CDR1 is ENHRY, CDR2 SYGVKD. V was clipped by 10 bases and J by 4 bases, with 13 bases between them. This chain's CDR3 is CATGQGVTEAFF. DNA for the CDR3: TGTGCCACCGGACAAGGGGTCACTGAAGCTTTCTTT.

This clonotype is a singleton in its sample. The gene calls are TRBV11-2 and TRBJ2-3; 11 bases fit TRBD2. V lost 4 bases to trimming and J lost 14 bases; unmatched junction nucleotides: 26. Germline lookup yields CDR1 SGHAT and CDR2 FQNNGV. The CDR3 covers 19 residues. CDR3 sequence (DNA): TGTGCCAGCAGCTCGACATGGCCCGGCACTAGCGGGAGCCCAGATACGTGGTATTTT. Protein product: CASSSTWPGTSGSPDTWYF.